Presented here are 13 T cell receptor beta chains from one specimen sequenced in a study of T cell responses to AZD1222 COVID-19 vaccine. The method was immunoSEQ multiplex PCR; TCRdb's version includes in-frame clones alone and lacks a portion of them. Of tens of thousands of clones listed, about 90% are singletons. Material: peripheral blood, obtained on day 0 of AZD1222 vaccination. The origin of the receptors is an adult in good health.

V is TRBV25-1 and J is TRBJ2-3; D is perhaps TRBD2 (6 bases). V was pared by 5 bases and J by 2 bases, with 14 bases between. Per the germline V gene, CDR1 is MGHDK and CDR2 is SYGVNS. This CDR3 spans 15 amino acids. The DNA for the CDR3 is TGTGCCAGCAGTTCTAGCCCGGGAGACACAGATACGCAGTATTTT. It specifies CASSSSPGDTDTQYF.

V is TRBV30 and J is TRBJ1-1; D might be TRBD1 (5 bases). Trimming left V 7 bases short and J 8 bases short, with 17 bases between. Looked up from germline, CDR1 is GTSNPN and CDR2 is SVGIG (reference sequence). The CDR3 has 12 residues. CDR3: CALQTIGQEAFF. The CDR3 DNA reads TGTGCCTTACAGACAATAGGACAAGAAGCTTTCTTT.

The gene calls are TRBV7-8 and TRBJ1-5; D gene unclear. This CDR3 region has 17 residues. The V end lost 5 bases, the J end lost 0 bases, and 17 bases lay between the germline ends. The germline CDR1 and CDR2 sequences are SGHVS and FQNEAQ. CDR3 residues: CASSRLMEHYSNQPQHF. CDR3 nucleotides: TGTGCCAGCAGCCGATTGATGGAACATTATAGCAATCAGCCCCAGCATTTT.

This clone was found a few times. V and J are TRBV5-1 and TRBJ2-5; 8 bases agree with TRBD1. V lost 4 bases to trimming and J lost 5 bases; unmatched junction nucleotides: 16. Germline CDR1 SGHRS, CDR2 YFSETQ. The CDR3 is 17 amino acids. In nucleotides, the CDR3 is TGCGCCAGCAGCCTTGGTGACCTGACAGGGGTCGGGGAGACCCAGTACTTC. This translates into CASSLGDLTGVGETQYF.

The chain links TRBV4-3 to TRBJ1-2; D is uncertain. Germline V gene data show CDR1 as LGHNA and CDR2 as YSLEER. This CDR3 comprises 15 residues. Trimming removed 1 base from V and 4 bases from J, with 13 bases in between. The CDR3 here is CASSQVSRPGYGYTF. DNA of the CDR3: TGCGCCAGCAGCCAAGTTTCTCGCCCGGGCTATGGCTACACCTTC.

Written as DNA, the CDR3 is TGTGCCAGCAGCTTGACGTCTAATTTGGGGCATGGCTACACCTTC. Translated, it gives CASSLTSNLGHGYTF. The chain carries TRBV5-8 and TRBJ1-2; D is perhaps TRBD1 (5 bases). The CDR3 sequence is 15 residues long. CDR1 is SGHTS and CDR2 is YDEGEE in the germline V gene. The germline V and J ends were trimmed by 1 base and 6 bases, with 16 bases remaining between them.

The chain is built from TRBV18 and TRBJ2-7, with no clear D. Deletions cut 3 bases from V and 4 bases from J, with 10 bases between. CDR1 KGHSH and CDR2 LQKENI come from the germline V gene. This CDR3 is built from 13 residues. The CDR3 sequence: CASSPVKVYEQYF. The CDR3 coding sequence is TGTGCCAGCTCACCCGTAAAAGTATACGAGCAGTACTTC.

The chain joins TRBV27 to TRBJ1-6; 8 nucleotides agree with TRBD1. This CDR3 is built from 17 residues. The trim removed 6 bases at V and 9 bases at J, leaving 16 bases unmatched. Germline V gene data show CDR1 as MNHEY and CDR2 as SMNVEV (reference sequence). The CDR3: CASRSSTGVPWGSPLHF. The CDR3 coding sequence is TGTGCCAGCAGGTCATCGACAGGGGTCCCATGGGGTTCACCCCTCCACTTT.

The chain's CDR3 is CASSLTGPGSYEQYF. CDR3 bases: TGTGCCAGCAGCTTGACAGGCCCTGGCTCCTACGAGCAGTACTTC. The chain is built from TRBV6-6 and TRBJ2-7; D is possibly TRBD1 (6 bases). The germline gives CDR1 MNHNY, CDR2 SVGAGI (reference sequence). This CDR3 comprises 15 residues. The V end lost 6 bases, the J end lost 0 bases, and 15 bases lay between the germline ends.

The V gene is TRBV19, the J gene TRBJ1-1; D is unclear. CDR1 is LNHDA, CDR2 SQIVND, per germline (reference sequence). The CDR3 contains 13 residues. V was shortened by 4 bases and J by 2 bases, with 8 bases between the two germline ends. The CDR3 DNA reads as TGTGCCAGTAGTACCCACACCAACACTGAAGCTTTCTTT. It encodes CASSTHTNTEAFF.

The V call is TRBV10-2, the J call TRBJ1-2; TRBD1 matches at 7 bases. The CDR3 is made up of 15 amino acids. Germline V gene data show CDR1 as WSHSY and CDR2 as SAAADI. V lost 1 base, J lost 6 bases, and 8 bases stayed unmatched. CDR3 amino acids: CASSELRGPLDGYTF. The CDR3 DNA reads as TGCGCCAGCAGTGAGTTAAGGGGGCCCCTGGATGGCTACACCTTC.

The V call is TRBV7-2, the J call TRBJ1-1; a possible D gene is TRBD1 (6 bases). The CDR3 is made up of 15 amino acids. V was clipped by 5 bases and J by 5 bases, with 18 bases between them. The germline gives CDR1 SGHTA, CDR2 FQGNSA. The CDR3 DNA follows: TGTGCCAGCAGCCAACGCAGGGGAGTTGGGACTGAAGCTTTCTTT. Protein: CASSQRRGVGTEAFF.

On this clone: Other DNA sequences in this sample translate to the same CDR3. J is TRBJ2-3 and V is TRBV28; tentatively, D is TRBD2 (6 bases). The length of the CDR3 is 16 residues. Germline V gives CDR1 MDHEN, CDR2 SYDVKM. Trimming left V 5 bases short and J 6 bases short, with 21 bases between. The CDR3 region has the DNA TGTGCCAGCAGTCTCCCCGGAGGGCGGGCGGTGGATACGCAGTATTTT. It translates to CASSLPGGRAVDTQYF.